A single TCR beta chain is shown here with its context. Data came from immunoSEQ multiplex PCR; TCRdb stores just in-frame clones and leaves some out. The data show just under 80,000 clones, 80% to 90% seen once. CDR3 size: 17 residues. Trimming pared 0 bases from V and 7 bases from J, leaving 19 bases between. Germline loops: CDR1 MRHNA, CDR2 SNTAGT. The data stem from a study of PD-1 blockade in mismatch repair-deficient tumors. V and J are TRBV6-4 and TRBJ2-1; possible D gene TRBD1, 6 bases. Specimen: peripheral blood, collected 44 weeks after starting pembrolizumab. The receptor was isolated from an adult with mismatch repair-deficient cancer. The CDR3 region has the DNA TGTGCCAGCAGTGACTCGAGCCGGGGCAGGGGATTGAATGAGCAGTTCTTC. The encoded protein is CASSDSSRGRGLNEQFF.